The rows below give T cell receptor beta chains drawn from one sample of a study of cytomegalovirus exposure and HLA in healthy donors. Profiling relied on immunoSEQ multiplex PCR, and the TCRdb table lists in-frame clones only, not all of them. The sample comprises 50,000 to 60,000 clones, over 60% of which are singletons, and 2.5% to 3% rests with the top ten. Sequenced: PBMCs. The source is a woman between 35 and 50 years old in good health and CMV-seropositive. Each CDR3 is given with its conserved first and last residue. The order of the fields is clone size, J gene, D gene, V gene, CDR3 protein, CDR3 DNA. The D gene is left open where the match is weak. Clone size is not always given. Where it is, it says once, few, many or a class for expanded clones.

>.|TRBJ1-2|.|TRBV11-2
CASSLSTHRAGYTF
TGTGCCAGCAGCTTATCAACTCACAGGGCTGGCTACACCTTC
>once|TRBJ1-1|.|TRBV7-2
CASSLARTLNTEAFF
TGTGCCAGCAGCTTAGCGCGCACCCTGAACACTGAAGCTTTCTTT
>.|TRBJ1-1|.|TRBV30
CAWIGILRAFF
TGTGCCTGGATCGGTATCCTTCGGGCTTTCTTT
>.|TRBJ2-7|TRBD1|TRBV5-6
CASSWDRAYEQYF
TGTGCCAGCAGCTGGGACAGAGCTTACGAGCAGTACTTC
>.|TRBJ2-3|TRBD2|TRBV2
CASSERSPREGLAGGLDTQYF
TGTGCCAGCAGTGAAAGATCGCCGCGGGAAGGACTAGCGGGGGGGCTCGATACGCAGTATTTT
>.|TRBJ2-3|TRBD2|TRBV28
CASRRLATDTQYF
TGTGCCAGCCGGAGACTAGCGACAGATACGCAGTATTTT
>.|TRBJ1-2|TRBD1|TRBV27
CASSPRGLYGYTF
TGTGCCAGCAGCCCCAGGGGGCTTTATGGCTACACCTTC
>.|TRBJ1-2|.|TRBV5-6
CASSFRGQEGYTF
TGTGCCAGCAGCTTTAGAGGGCAGGAAGGCTACACCTTC
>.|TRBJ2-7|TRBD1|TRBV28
CASSIVGQGGNEQYF
TGTGCCAGCAGTATAGTGGGACAGGGTGGGAACGAGCAGTACTTC
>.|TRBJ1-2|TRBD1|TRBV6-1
CASSGPIAGGDGYTF
TGTGCCAGCAGTGGCCCTATAGCAGGGGGCGATGGCTACACCTTC
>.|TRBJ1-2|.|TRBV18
CASSPQLTNYGYTF
TGTGCCAGCTCACCGCAGTTGACTAACTATGGCTACACCTTC
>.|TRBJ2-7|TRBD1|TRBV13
CASSRDRVAYEQYF
TGTGCCAGCAGCCGGGACAGGGTCGCCTACGAGCAGTACTTC
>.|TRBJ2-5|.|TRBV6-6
CASSYSSVGQGETQYF
TGTGCCAGCAGTTACTCGAGTGTTGGGCAGGGGGAGACCCAGTACTTC
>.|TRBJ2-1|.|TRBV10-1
CASSDPGVEQFF
TGCGCCAGCAGTGACCCGGGGGTTGAGCAGTTCTTC
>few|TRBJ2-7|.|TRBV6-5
CASRGQGTYYEQYF
TGTGCCAGCAGGGGGCAGGGAACATACTACGAGCAGTACTTC
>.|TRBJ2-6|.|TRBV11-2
CASRIVSGANVLTF
TGTGCCAGCAGGATAGTCTCTGGGGCCAACGTCCTGACTTTC
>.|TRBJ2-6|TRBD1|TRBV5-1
CASSGTGGAGANVLTF
TGCGCCAGCAGCGGGACAGGGGGCGCCGGGGCCAACGTCCTGACTTTC
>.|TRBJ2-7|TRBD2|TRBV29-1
CSARGEFGEQYF
TGCAGCGCCCGGGGGGAGTTTGGGGAGCAGTACTTC
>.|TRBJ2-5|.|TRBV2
CASSGTPGGETQYF
TGTGCCAGCAGTGGGACTCCTGGAGGAGAGACCCAGTACTTC
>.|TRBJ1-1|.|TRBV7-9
CASSLGQANTEAFF
TGTGCCAGCAGCTTAGGACAAGCGAACACTGAAGCTTTCTTT
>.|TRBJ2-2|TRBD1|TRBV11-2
CASSLVTGTGVIGELFF
TGTGCCAGCAGCTTAGTGACCGGGACAGGGGTTATAGGGGAGCTGTTTTTT
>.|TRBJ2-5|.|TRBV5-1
CASSPHREETQYF
TGCGCCAGCAGCCCCCACAGGGAAGAGACCCAGTACTTC
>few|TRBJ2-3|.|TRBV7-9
CASSLGFGDTQYF
TGTGCCAGCAGCTTAGGGTTCGGAGATACGCAGTATTTT
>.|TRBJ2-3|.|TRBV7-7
CASSLLTRDTQYF
TGTGCCAGCAGCTTATTGACTCGAGATACGCAGTATTTT
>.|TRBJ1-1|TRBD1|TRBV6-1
CASSEPGGAVMNTEAFF
TGTGCCAGCAGTGAACCAGGGGGCGCTGTAATGAACACTGAAGCTTTCTTT
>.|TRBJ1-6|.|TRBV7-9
CASTPGGENSPLHF
TGTGCCAGCACCCCCGGTGGGGAGAATTCACCCCTCCACTTT
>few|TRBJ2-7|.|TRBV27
CASSLDGLGAYEQYF
TGTGCCAGCAGCCTGGACGGGCTAGGGGCCTACGAGCAGTACTTC
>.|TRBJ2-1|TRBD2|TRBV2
CASSERLAGAYNEQFF
TGTGCCAGCAGTGAACGGCTAGCGGGGGCCTACAATGAGCAGTTCTTC
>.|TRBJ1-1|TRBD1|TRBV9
CASSVDSDREAFF
TGTGCCAGCAGCGTAGATTCGGACAGGGAAGCTTTCTTT
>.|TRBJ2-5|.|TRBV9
CASSVGGLTETQYF
TGTGCCAGCAGCGTAGGCGGGTTGACGGAGACCCAGTACTTC
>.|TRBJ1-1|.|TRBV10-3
CAISESAGVTEAFF
TGTGCCATCAGTGAGTCGGCAGGGGTGACTGAAGCTTTCTTT
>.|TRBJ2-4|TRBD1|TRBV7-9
CASSFDRDIQYF
TGTGCCAGCAGTTTTGACAGGGACATTCAGTACTTC
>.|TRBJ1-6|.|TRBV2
CASNRGNSPLHF
TGTGCCAGCAATCGCGGGAATTCACCCCTCCACTTT
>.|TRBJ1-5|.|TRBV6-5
CASSHRGDQPQHF
TGTGCCAGCAGCCACCGGGGGGATCAGCCCCAGCATTTT
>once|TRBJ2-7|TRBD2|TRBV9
CASSESPTGLVLHEQYF
TGTGCCAGCAGCGAGAGTCCAACCGGACTAGTCCTCCACGAGCAGTACTTC
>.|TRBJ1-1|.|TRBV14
CASSEQGNTEAFF
TGTGCCAGCAGCGAGCAGGGGAACACTGAAGCTTTCTTT
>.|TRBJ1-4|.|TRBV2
CASSENVGAPGEKLFF
TGTGCCAGCAGTGAAAATGTGGGGGCCCCAGGAGAAAAACTGTTTTTT
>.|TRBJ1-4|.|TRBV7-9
CASSLAGGSGEKLFF
TGTGCCAGCAGCTTAGCAGGAGGGTCCGGGGAAAAACTGTTTTTT
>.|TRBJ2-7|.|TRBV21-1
CASSPRLRSYEQYF
TGTGCCAGCAGCCCGCGCTTGAGAAGTTACGAGCAGTACTTC
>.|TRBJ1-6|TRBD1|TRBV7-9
CASSLGTGESSPLHF
TGTGCCAGCAGCTTAGGGACAGGGGAGAGCTCACCCCTCCACTTT
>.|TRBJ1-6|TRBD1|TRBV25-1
CASSSPTGGGSPLHF
TGTGCCAGCAGTAGTCCGACAGGGGGCGGTTCACCCCTCCACTTT
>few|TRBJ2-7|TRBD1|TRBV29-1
CSVEGPGQGAYEQYF
TGCAGCGTTGAGGGTCCGGGACAGGGAGCCTACGAGCAGTACTTC
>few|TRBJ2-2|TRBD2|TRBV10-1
CASSSGGGTGELFF
TGCGCCAGCAGTTCCGGGGGGGGTACCGGGGAGCTGTTTTTT
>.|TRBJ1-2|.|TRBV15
CATSSGRGSNYGYTF
TGTGCCACCAGCAGCGGTCGAGGATCTAACTATGGCTACACCTTC
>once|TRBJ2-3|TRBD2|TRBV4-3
CASSQSLTSDTQYF
TGCGCCAGCAGCCAATCCCTGACTAGCGATACGCAGTATTTT
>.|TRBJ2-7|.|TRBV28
CASSPTGVPPYEQYF
TGTGCCAGCAGTCCCACGGGGGTTCCCCCCTACGAGCAGTACTTC
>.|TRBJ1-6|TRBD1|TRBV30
CAWRRTGLGSPLHF
TGTGCCTGGAGACGGACAGGGTTGGGTTCACCCCTCCACTTT
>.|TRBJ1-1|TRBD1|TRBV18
CASSRWDREDTEAFF
TGTGCCAGCTCACGGTGGGACAGGGAAGACACTGAAGCTTTCTTT
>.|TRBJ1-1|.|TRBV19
CASSVGANTEAFF
TGTGCCAGTAGTGTGGGGGCGAACACTGAAGCTTTCTTT
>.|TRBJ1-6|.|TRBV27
CASTMTGLLSPLHF
TGTGCCAGCACCATGACAGGTCTGTTATCACCCCTCCACTTT
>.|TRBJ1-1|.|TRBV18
CASSPLQADTEAFF
TGTGCCAGCTCACCGTTACAGGCCGATACTGAAGCTTTCTTT
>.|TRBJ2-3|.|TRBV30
CASAPGDSSTDTQYF
TGTGCCTCGGCTCCCGGGGACTCTAGCACAGATACGCAGTATTTT
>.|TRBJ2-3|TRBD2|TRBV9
CASSVGLAGTDTQYF
TGTGCCAGCAGCGTAGGACTAGCGGGGACAGATACGCAGTATTTT